What follows are 17 T cell receptor beta chains derived from one specimen sequenced in a study of blood T cell repertoires in COVID-19. The repertoire was sequenced with immunoSEQ multiplex PCR; TCRdb's copy has only in-frame clones and lacks some. This table has fewer than 120,000 clones, around three quarters appearing once. The sequenced sample was peripheral blood. The receptors here all came from a woman aged 55-75 years with acute or convalescent COVID-19.

The chain is built from TRBV5-1 and TRBJ1-2, with D maybe TRBD1 (5 bases). Germline V CDR1 and CDR2: SGHRS, YFSETQ. This CDR3 spans 15 amino acids. Deletions cut 4 bases from V and 2 bases from J, with 15 bases between. The CDR3 loop is CASSLGTRSNYGYTF. The CDR3 coding sequence is TGCGCCAGCAGCCTAGGGACTCGTTCGAACTATGGCTACACCTTC.

V gene TRBV2 combines with J gene TRBJ2-7; D is uncertain. CDR3 length: 11 residues. Deletions cut 6 bases from V and 7 bases from J, with 10 bases between. CDR1 is SNHLY, CDR2 FYNNEI, per germline. Here the CDR3 reads CASREFREQYF. CDR3 bases: TGTGCCAGCAGGGAGTTTAGGGAGCAGTACTTC.

The V and J genes are TRBV7-2 and TRBJ1-2; 10 positions agree with TRBD1. The junction had 4 bases not matched to a gene; V was cut back by 5 bases and J by 4 bases. This CDR3 has 14 residues. CDR1 and CDR2 (germline): SGHTA, FQGNSA. CDR3 in amino acids: CASSAGQGLYGYTF. CDR3 coding DNA: TGTGCCAGCAGCGCGGGACAGGGGCTCTATGGCTACACCTTC.

The J gene is TRBJ1-4, the V gene TRBV3-1 (or the pseudogene TRBV3-2), with 8 bases identical to TRBD1. Trimming at V came to 4 bases and at J to 4 bases, leaving 5 bases not matched to a gene. Germline V lookup: CDR1 LGHDT, CDR2 YNNKEL (reference sequence). This CDR3 has 15 residues. The CDR3 DNA reads TGTGCCAGCAGCCCCGGACAGGGAGGTAATGAAAAACTGTTTTTT. Its protein is CASSPGQGGNEKLFF.

The rearrangement links TRBV20-1 to TRBJ2-7, with 7 positions matching TRBD2. CDR3 size: 15 residues. After removal of 3 bases from V and 5 bases from J, the junction contained 13 bases not matched to a gene. Germline lookup yields CDR1 DFQATT and CDR2 SNEGSKA (reference sequence). CDR3 residues: CSASLAGVEKNEQYF. The DNA of the CDR3 is TGCAGTGCTAGTTTGGCGGGGGTAGAGAAAAACGAGCAGTACTTC.

The V and J genes are TRBV10-3 and TRBJ2-2, with TRBD2 matching over 9 bases. Looked up from germline, CDR1 is ENHRY and CDR2 is SYGVKD. This CDR3 region has 16 residues. V gave up 3 bases and J gave up 7 bases; unmatched junction bases: 9. CDR3 in DNA: TGTGCCATCAGTGAAAGTAGCGGGGGTAGTGGCGGGGAGCTGTTTTTT. Its translation is CAISESSGGSGGELFF.

The sample holds one count of this clone. The CDR3 here is CASSHRGAKGGYGYTF. The CDR3, as DNA: TGTGCCAGCAGCCACCGGGGAGCGAAGGGAGGCTATGGCTACACCTTC. The chain links TRBV3-1 (or the pseudogene TRBV3-2) to TRBJ1-2; D gene unclear. Trimming shortened V by 3 bases and J by 4 bases, and 18 bases separated the two germline ends. This CDR3 is 16 amino acids long. Germline V gene sequence: CDR1 LGHDT, CDR2 YNNKEL (reference sequence).

The chain employs TRBV5-4 and TRBJ1-1; the match to TRBD1 covers 8 bases. From germline, CDR1 is SGHNT and CDR2 YYREEE (reference sequence). Trimming cost V 4 bases and J 4 bases; bases outside gene matches: 9. The CDR3 consists of 15 residues. The CDR3 protein is CASSRPGGEGTEAFF. DNA for the CDR3: TGTGCCAGCAGCAGGCCAGGGGGCGAGGGCACTGAAGCTTTCTTT.

Turning to this clone: Lacking the conserved final phenylalanine or tryptophan, this CDR3 likely reflects a read error. No DNA is shown, since the ends of the CDR3 on it are uncertain; the CDR3 is the one TCRdb lists. The rearrangement joins TRBV5-1 to TRBJ1-1; the D call of TRBD1 is as the table states it, not checked on the DNA. With termini counted, the CDR3 has 8 amino acids. Germline loops: CDR1 SGHRS, CDR2 YFSETQ. CDR3 amino acids: CARHWDRN.

The V and J genes are TRBV19 and TRBJ1-5; the match to TRBD1 covers 9 bases. CDR1 and CDR2 from the germline V gene are LNHDA and SQIVND (reference sequence). This CDR3 region has 13 residues. J lost 9 bases, V lost 6 bases, and 6 bases had no gene match. CDR3 bases: TGTGCCAGTAGAACAGGGGGCGTTGGGCCCCAGCATTTT. Protein sequence: CASRTGGVGPQHF.

This clone appeared once. The genes are TRBV10-3 and TRBJ2-3; D gene uncertain. Trimming shortened V by 0 bases and J by 3 bases, and 7 bases separated the two germline ends. The CDR3 covers 14 residues. Germline V gene lookup returns CDR1 ENHRY and CDR2 SYGVKD. In DNA, the CDR3 is TGTGCCATCAGTGAGTCCCCTAGAACAGATACGCAGTATTTT. Protein sequence: CAISESPRTDTQYF.

The gene calls are TRBV4-3 and TRBJ1-5, with D maybe TRBD1 (6 bases). CDR3 length equals 15 residues. CDR1 LGHNA and CDR2 YSLEER come from the germline V gene. V was clipped by 0 bases and J by 7 bases, with 13 bases between them. In DNA, the CDR3 is TGCGCCAGCAGCCAAGATACGGCAGGGGAGCAGCCCCAGCATTTT. Protein: CASSQDTAGEQPQHF.

The chain recombines TRBV11-2 with TRBJ1-6; TRBD1 might be the D (5 bases). Germline V gene data show CDR1 as SGHAT and CDR2 as FQNNGV. V lost 1 base, J lost 7 bases, and 8 bases lay in between. The CDR3 totals 14 residues. CDR3 in amino acids: CASSLGRGNSPLHF. In DNA form, the CDR3 reads TGTGCCAGCAGCTTAGGGCGGGGGAATTCACCCCTCCACTTT. Together with reference TRBV11-2 and TRBJ1-6, the CDR3 gives the full variable domain: EAGVAQSPRYKIIEKRQSVAFWCNPISGHATLYWYQQILGQGPKLLIQFQNNGVVDDSQLPKDRFSAERLKGVDSTLKIQPAKLEDSAVYLCASSLGRGNSPLHFGNGTRLTVT.

The chain recombines TRBV28 with TRBJ1-6, with 8 bases lining up with TRBD1. The CDR3 consists of 16 residues. The V gene's germline CDR1 is MDHEN and CDR2 SYDVKM. V was pared by 5 bases and J by 4 bases, with 7 bases of the junction left unmatched. CDR3 nucleotides: TGTGCCAGCAGTCAGGGACAGGTCTTGTATAATTCACCCCTCCACTTT. It encodes CASSQGQVLYNSPLHF.

The chain combines TRBV4-2 with TRBJ1-5; D gene unclear. The CDR3 contains 16 residues. V dropped 4 bases and J dropped 6 bases, with 19 bases sitting between them. Germline V gene sequence: CDR1 LGHNA, CDR2 YNFKEQ. CDR3 protein: CASSRRREGGCQPQHF. Here the CDR3 DNA reads TGTGCCAGCAGCCGGAGGAGGGAAGGTGGTTGTCAGCCCCAGCATTTT.

The chain joins TRBV29-1 to TRBJ2-7, with D possibly matching TRBD2 (5 bases). V was pared by 2 bases and J by 5 bases, with 10 bases between. The CDR3 covers 12 residues. Germline V gene lookup returns CDR1 SQVTM and CDR2 ANQGSEA. CDR3 residues: CSVEFAGNEQYF. CDR3 DNA: TGCAGCGTTGAATTTGCGGGCAACGAGCAGTACTTC.

This clone occurred a few times. The chain uses TRBV5-1 and TRBJ2-7; 9 nucleotides align to TRBD2. This CDR3 comprises 18 residues. V dropped 4 bases and J dropped 0; count of bases not matched to a gene: 14. CDR1 and CDR2 from the germline V gene are SGHRS and YFSETQ. The CDR3 protein is CASSLSLVAGVSSYEQYF. The CDR3 DNA reads as TGCGCCAGCAGCCTTAGTTTAGTAGCGGGGGTGAGCTCCTACGAGCAGTACTTC.